This entry lists 4 T cell receptor beta chains sequenced from one sample in a study of regulatory T cells in long-lasting Graves disease. Through Arm-PCR of CDR3 regions and iRepertoire HTBI primers, TCR beta libraries were built. TCRdb called the multiplex PCR reads again in MiXCR, with one record for every CDR3 protein. The sample contains hundreds of thousands of distinct CDR3 sequences, over 15% of which appear only once. Time point defined: newly diagnosed GD, antithyroid drugs for less than 3 months. RNA from PBMCs was the source of the TCR library. Separately, the same data were catalogued under a study of T cells in Graves' hyperthyroidism and ophthalmopathy.

The source material was peripheral blood mononuclear cells (PBMCs), sampled at new diagnosis, from a patient treated with antithyroid drugs. These receptors were taken from a man aged 35 to 55 with Graves disease.

The chain employs TRBV10-3 and TRBJ2-6; TRBD1 aligns across 8 bases. This CDR3 has 14 amino acids. Trimming took 2 bases from V and 11 from J; bases not matched to a gene: 5. The germline CDR1 and CDR2 sequences are ENHRY and SYGVKD. CDR3 sequence (DNA): TGTGCCATCAGTGAGACAGGACAGGGCTACGTCCTGACTTTC. It is translated as CAISETGQGYVLTF.

This clonotype was observed a few times. The CDR3 is CASSIRIVNVRSYNEQFF. The DNA of the CDR3 is TGTGCCAGTAGTATAAGGATTGTCAACGTAAGGTCCTACAATGAGCAGTTCTTC. The chain carries TRBV19 and TRBJ2-1; D uncertain. There are 18 residues in the CDR3. Germline assignment: CDR1 LNHDA and CDR2 SQIVND (reference sequence). V was shortened by 2 bases and J by 1 base, with 18 bases between the two germline ends.

This clonotype was found many times. The genes are TRBV6-8 and TRBJ2-3; 8 bases fit TRBD2. Per germline, CDR1 MNHGY and CDR2 SAAAGT. The CDR3 spans 18 residues. Trimming took 2 bases from V and 5 from J; bases not matched to a gene: 15. DNA of the CDR3: TGTGCCAGCAGTTACACCTATTGGGCGGGGGGCACCAGAGATACGCAGTATTTT. This gives the protein CASSYTYWAGGTRDTQYF.

This clonotype has at least ten counts. In DNA form, the CDR3 reads TGCAGTGCTCAGTATAGCAATCAGCCCCAGCATTTT. This translates into CSAQYSNQPQHF. This sequence joins TRBV20-1 and TRBJ1-5; D call uncertain. The CDR3 covers 12 residues. Trimming shortened V by 5 bases and J by 0 bases, and 5 bases separated the two germline ends. Germline-derived CDR1 and CDR2 are DFQATT and SNEGSKA (reference sequence).